This TCR beta chain was retrieved from a study of beta chain features in type 1 diabetes. Regarding the study as a whole: Fewer insertions but more deletions were seen at VDJ junctions in type 1 diabetes patients. There was a moderate but significant shortening of TCRB CDR3s in all four CD4+ subsets of Type 1 diabetes patients.

Expressed TCRB transcripts were sequenced, since all the RNA that had been isolated was reverse transcribed. Some clones are missing from TCRdb's copy, which holds only in-frame ones; the method was immunoSEQ multiplex PCR. The table shows 630,000 or so clones, with about 14% occurring only once. Averaging about 120 mL, one heparinised blood draw was given by each donor. To note about this clone: Antigen: not known.

The sequenced sample consisted of naive CD4+ T cells from blood. This sequence originates from a man younger than 30 with type 1 diabetes.

CDR3 sequence reads: CASSQDLGGGGGYTF. As DNA, the CDR3 is TGTGCCAGCAGCCAAGATTTGGGGGGCGGAGGTGGCTACACCTTC. J is TRBJ1-2 and V is TRBV4-2, with a weak D call TRBD1 (6 bases). Germline V gene sequence: CDR1 LGHNA, CDR2 YNFKEQ. The CDR3 runs 15 residues. V lost 0 bases, J lost 7 bases, and 15 bases lay in between.